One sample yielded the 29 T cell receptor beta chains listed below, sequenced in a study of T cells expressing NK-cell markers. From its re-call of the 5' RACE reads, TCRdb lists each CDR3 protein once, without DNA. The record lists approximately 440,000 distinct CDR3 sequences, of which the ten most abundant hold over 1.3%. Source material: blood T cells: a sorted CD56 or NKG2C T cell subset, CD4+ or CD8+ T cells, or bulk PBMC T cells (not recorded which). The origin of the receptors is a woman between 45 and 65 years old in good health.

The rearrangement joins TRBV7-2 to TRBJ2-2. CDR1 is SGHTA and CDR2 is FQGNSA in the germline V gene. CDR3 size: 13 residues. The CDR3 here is CASSLESFGELFF. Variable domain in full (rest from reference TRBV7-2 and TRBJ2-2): GAGVSQSPSNKVTEKGKDVELRCDPISGHTALYWYRQSLGQGLEFLIYFQGNSAPDKSGLPSDRFSAERTGGSVSTLTIQRTQQEDSAVYLCASSLESFGELFFGEGSRLTVL.

This CDR3 is CASGRDTVNNEQFF. The genes are TRBV5-1 and TRBJ2-1; TCRdb gives TRBD1 as the D gene, but with no DNA this cannot be confirmed. From germline, CDR1 is SGHRS and CDR2 YFSETQ. The CDR3 loop spans 14 amino acids.

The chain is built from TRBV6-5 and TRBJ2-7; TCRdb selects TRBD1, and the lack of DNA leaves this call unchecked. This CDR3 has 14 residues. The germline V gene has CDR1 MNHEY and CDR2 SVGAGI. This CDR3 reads CASSTGTGTGEQYF.

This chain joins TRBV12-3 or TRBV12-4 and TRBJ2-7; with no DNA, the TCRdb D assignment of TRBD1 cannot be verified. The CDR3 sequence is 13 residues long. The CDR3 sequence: CASSSEGPYEQYF.

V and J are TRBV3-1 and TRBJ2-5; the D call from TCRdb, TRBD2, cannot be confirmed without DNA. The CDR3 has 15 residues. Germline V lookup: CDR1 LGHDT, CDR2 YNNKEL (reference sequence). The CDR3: CASRPSAKYQETQYF.

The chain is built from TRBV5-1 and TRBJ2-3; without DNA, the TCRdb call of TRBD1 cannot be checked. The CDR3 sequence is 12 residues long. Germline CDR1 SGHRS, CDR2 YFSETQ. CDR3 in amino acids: CASVGGPDTQYF.

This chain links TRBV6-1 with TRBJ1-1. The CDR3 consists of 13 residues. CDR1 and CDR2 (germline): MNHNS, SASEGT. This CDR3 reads CASSEYFDLPAFF.

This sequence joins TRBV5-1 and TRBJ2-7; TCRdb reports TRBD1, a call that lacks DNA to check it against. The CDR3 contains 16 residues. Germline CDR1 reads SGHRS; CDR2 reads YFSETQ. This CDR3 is CASSRTSGTGRYEQYF.

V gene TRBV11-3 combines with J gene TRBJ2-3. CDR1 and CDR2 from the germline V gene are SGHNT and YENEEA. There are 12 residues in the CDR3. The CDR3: CASLGWGDTQYF.

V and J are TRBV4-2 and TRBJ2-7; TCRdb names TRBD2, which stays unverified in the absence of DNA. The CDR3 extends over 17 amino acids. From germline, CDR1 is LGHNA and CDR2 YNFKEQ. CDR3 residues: CASSQLGGLAGTYEQYF.

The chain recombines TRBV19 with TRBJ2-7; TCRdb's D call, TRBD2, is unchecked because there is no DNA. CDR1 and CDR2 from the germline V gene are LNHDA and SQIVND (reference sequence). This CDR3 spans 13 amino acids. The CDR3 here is CASGETPDGEQYF.

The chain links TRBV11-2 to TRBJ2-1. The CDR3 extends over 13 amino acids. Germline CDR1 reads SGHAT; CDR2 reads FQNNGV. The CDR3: CASTRVTSREQFF. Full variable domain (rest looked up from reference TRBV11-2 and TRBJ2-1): EAGVAQSPRYKIIEKRQSVAFWCNPISGHATLYWYQQILGQGPKLLIQFQNNGVVDDSQLPKDRFSAERLKGVDSTLKIQPAKLEDSAVYLCASTRVTSREQFFGPGTRLTVL.

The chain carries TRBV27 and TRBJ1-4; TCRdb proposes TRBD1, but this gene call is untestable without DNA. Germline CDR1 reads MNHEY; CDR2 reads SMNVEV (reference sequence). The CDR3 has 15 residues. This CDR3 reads CASSQSVRSGVKLFF. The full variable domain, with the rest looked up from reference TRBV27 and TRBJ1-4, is EAQVTQNPRYLITVTGKKLTVTCSQNMNHEYMSWYRQDPGLGLRQIYYSMNVEVTDKGDVPEGYKVSRKEKRNFPLILESPSPNQTSLYFCASSQSVRSGVKLFFGSGTQLSVL.

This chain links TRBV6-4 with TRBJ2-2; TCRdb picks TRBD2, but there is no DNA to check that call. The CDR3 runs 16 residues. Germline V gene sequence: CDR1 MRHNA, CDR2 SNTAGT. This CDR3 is CASSPSASGRTGELFF.

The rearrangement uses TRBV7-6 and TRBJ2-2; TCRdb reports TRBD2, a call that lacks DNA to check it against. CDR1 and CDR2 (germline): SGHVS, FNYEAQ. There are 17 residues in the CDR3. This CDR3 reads CASSLGTSGGNTGELFF. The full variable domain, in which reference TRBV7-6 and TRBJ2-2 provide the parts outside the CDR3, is GAGVSQSPRYKVTKRGQDVALRCDPISGHVSLYWYRQALGQGPEFLTYFNYEAQQDKSGLPNDRFSAERPEGSISTLTIQRTEQRDSAMYRCASSLGTSGGNTGELFFGEGSRLTVL.

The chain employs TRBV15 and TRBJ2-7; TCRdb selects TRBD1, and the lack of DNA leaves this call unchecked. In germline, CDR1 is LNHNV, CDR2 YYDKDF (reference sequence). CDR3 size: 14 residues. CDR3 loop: CATSRGTGGYEQYF.

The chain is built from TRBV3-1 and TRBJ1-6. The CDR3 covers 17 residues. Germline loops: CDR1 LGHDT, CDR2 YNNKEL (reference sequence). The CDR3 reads CASSQVAGSGYNSPLHF.

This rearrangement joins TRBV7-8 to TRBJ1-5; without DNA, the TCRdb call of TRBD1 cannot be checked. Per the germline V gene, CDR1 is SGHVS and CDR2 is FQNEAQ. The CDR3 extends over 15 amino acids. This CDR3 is CASSLGPGPFQPQHF.

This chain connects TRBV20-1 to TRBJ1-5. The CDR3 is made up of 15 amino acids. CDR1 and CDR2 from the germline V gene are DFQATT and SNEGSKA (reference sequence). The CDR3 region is CSARDWARGQQPQHF.

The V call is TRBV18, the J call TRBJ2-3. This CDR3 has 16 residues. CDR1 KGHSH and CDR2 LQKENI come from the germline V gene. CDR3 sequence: CASSPLGWERTDTQYF.

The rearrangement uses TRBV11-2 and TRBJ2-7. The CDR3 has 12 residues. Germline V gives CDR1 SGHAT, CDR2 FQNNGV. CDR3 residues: CASNKDAAEQYF. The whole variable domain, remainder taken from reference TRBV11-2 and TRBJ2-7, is EAGVAQSPRYKIIEKRQSVAFWCNPISGHATLYWYQQILGQGPKLLIQFQNNGVVDDSQLPKDRFSAERLKGVDSTLKIQPAKLEDSAVYLCASNKDAAEQYFGPGTRLTVT.

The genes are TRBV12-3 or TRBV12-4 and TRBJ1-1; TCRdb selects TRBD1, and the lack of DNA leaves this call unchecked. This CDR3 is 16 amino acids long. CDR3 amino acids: CASTPPAGWGNTEAFF.

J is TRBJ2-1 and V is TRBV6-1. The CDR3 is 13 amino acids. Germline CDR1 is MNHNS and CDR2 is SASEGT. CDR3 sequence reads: CASSERADNEQFF.

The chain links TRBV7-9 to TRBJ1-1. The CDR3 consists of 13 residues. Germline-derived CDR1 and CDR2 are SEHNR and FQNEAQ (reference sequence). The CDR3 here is CASSLVLESEAFF.

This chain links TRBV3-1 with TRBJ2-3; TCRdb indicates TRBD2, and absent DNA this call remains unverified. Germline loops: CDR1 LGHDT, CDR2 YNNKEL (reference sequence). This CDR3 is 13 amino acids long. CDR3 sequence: CASSQDTTSFLYF.

CDR3 region: CASSENRRVTYEQYF. V gene TRBV2 combines with J gene TRBJ2-7; TCRdb returns TRBD2, unconfirmable since there is no DNA. The length of the CDR3 is 15 residues. CDR1 is SNHLY, CDR2 FYNNEI, per germline.

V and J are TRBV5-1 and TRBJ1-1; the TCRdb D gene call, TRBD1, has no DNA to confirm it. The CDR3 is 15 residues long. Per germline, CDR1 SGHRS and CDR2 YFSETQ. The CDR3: CASRPGGLASTEAFF.

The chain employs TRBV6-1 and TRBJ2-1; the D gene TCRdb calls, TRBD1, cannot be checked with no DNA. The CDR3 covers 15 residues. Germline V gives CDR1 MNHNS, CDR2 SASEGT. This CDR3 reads CASSEALGGYNEQFF.

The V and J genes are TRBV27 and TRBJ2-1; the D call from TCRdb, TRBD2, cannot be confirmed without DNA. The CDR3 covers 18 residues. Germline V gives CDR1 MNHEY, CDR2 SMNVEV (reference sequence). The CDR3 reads CASSLSGLAGGGVDEQFF.